The 25 T cell receptor beta chains below come from one sample, sequenced in a study of T cells in Graves' hyperthyroidism and ophthalmopathy. There were TCR beta CDR3 regions amplified from RNA transcripts. A set of HTBI primers served as the primers for a first-round RT-PCR of the TCR CDR3. Each CDR3 protein gets one entry after TCRdb re-called the multiplex PCR reads with MiXCR. The sample has roughly 530,000 distinct CDR3 sequences, roughly 15% seen once. Sample: blood. The origin of the receptors is a woman younger than 35 with Graves' ophthalmopathy.

J is TRBJ1-4 and V is TRBV5-1; D possibly corresponds to TRBD1 (5 bases). With 4 bases removed from V and 7 bases from J, the gap between germline ends came to 17 bases. The length of the CDR3 is 15 residues. CDR1 is SGHRS and CDR2 is YFSETQ in the germline V gene. For the CDR3, the DNA is TGCGCCAGCAGCCCGGCGCACACAGGAGGTGAAAAACTGTTTTTT. Protein: CASSPAHTGGEKLFF. The complete variable domain, with remaining parts taken from reference TRBV5-1 and TRBJ1-4, reads KAGVTQTPRYLIKTRGQQVTLSCSPISGHRSVSWYQQTPGQGLQFLFEYFSETQRNKGNFPGRFSGRQFSNSRSEMNVSTLELGDSALYLCASSPAHTGGEKLFFGSGTQLSVL.

This clonotype was counted only a few times. The CDR3 spells CASSLGSTGNEKLFF. CDR3 bases: TGTGCCAGCAGCTTAGGCTCTACAGGCAATGAAAAACTGTTTTTT. The chain is built from TRBV11-2 and TRBJ1-4; perhaps TRBD1 as D (5 bases). Germline CDR1 SGHAT, CDR2 FQNNGV. This CDR3 comprises 15 residues. V was cut by 1 base and J by 5 bases, with 11 bases left in between.

At least ten counts were recorded for this clonotype. The chain uses TRBV4-2 and TRBJ2-3; TRBD2 aligns across 9 bases. Trimming cost V 0 bases and J 4 bases; bases outside gene matches: 2. This CDR3 has 15 residues. Germline V gene sequence: CDR1 LGHNA, CDR2 YNFKEQ. CDR3 DNA sequence: TGTGCCAGCAGCCAAGAGCGGGGGGGCCCAGATACGCAGTATTTT. Translation: CASSQERGGPDTQYF.

This clonotype was observed a few times. The chain employs TRBV7-2 and TRBJ1-4; D unclear. CDR1 SGHTA and CDR2 FQGNSA come from the germline V gene. The CDR3 is made up of 17 amino acids. V lost 1 base, J lost 0 bases, and 12 bases lay in between. As DNA, the CDR3 is TGTGCCAGCAGCTTAGATTTGGAGAGTGCAACTAATGAAAAACTGTTTTTT. It yields the protein CASSLDLESATNEKLFF.

This clonotype was detected only a few times. An end of the junction does not agree with germline; a read error may underlie this. The rearrangement links TRBV27 to TRBJ2-3; the match to TRBD1 covers 7 bases. Germline CDR1 is MNHEY and CDR2 is SMNVEV (reference sequence). The CDR3 is 15 residues long. The CDR3 region is CASSLQGPRTDTRYF. For the CDR3, the DNA is TGTGCCAGCAGCCTACAGGGGCCCCGCACAGATACGCGGTATTTT.

The chain combines TRBV5-1 with TRBJ1-1, with 8 bases lining up with TRBD1. Germline CDR1 and CDR2: SGHRS and YFSETQ. The J segment lost 8 bases and the V segment lost 4 bases, leaving 7 bases of the junction unmatched. There are 13 residues in the CDR3. The CDR3 sequence is CASSPLDRAEAFF. In nucleotides, the CDR3 is TGCGCCAGCAGCCCCTTGGACAGGGCAGAAGCTTTCTTT.

This clonotype was observed a few times. The chain recombines TRBV12-3 or TRBV12-4 with TRBJ1-3; D might be TRBD1 (6 bases). The CDR3 consists of 13 residues. Between the trimmed V and J ends, which lost 6 bases and 4 bases, there was a span of 10 bases. CDR3 sequence: CASRRTAGNTIYF. DNA of the CDR3: TGTGCCAGCAGAAGGACAGCCGGAAACACCATATATTTT.

The gene calls are TRBV7-2 and TRBJ1-3, with 9 bases matching TRBD1. With V trimmed by 6 bases and J by 0 bases, 12 bases remained unmatched. CDR1 SGHTA and CDR2 FQGNSA come from the germline V gene. This CDR3 contains 18 residues. In DNA form, the CDR3 reads TGTGCCAGCAGTCCACAAGACAGGGGGGCACCCTCTGGAAACACCATATATTTT. Translating it yields CASSPQDRGAPSGNTIYF.

Only a few counts were recorded for this clonotype. The chain is built from TRBV20-1 and TRBJ2-1, with D perhaps TRBD2 (5 bases). The CDR3 extends over 16 amino acids. Trimming took off 6 bases at V and 5 bases at J, with 23 bases between the two ends. Germline V gene sequence: CDR1 DFQATT, CDR2 SNEGSKA (reference sequence). The CDR3 spells CSAPPIDSGFNNEQFF. CDR3 DNA sequence: TGCAGTGCACCCCCCATTGACTCGGGATTTAACAATGAGCAGTTCTTC.

The chain is built from TRBV2 and TRBJ2-5, with 8 bases identical to TRBD1. This CDR3 is built from 14 residues. Germline V gene data show CDR1 as SNHLY and CDR2 as FYNNEI. V was clipped by 7 bases and J by 2 bases; unmatched bases: 6. The CDR3 DNA reads TGTGCCAGCACTGGACAGGGAGGTCAAGAGACCCAGTACTTC. Its translation: CASTGQGGQETQYF.

J is TRBJ2-2 and V is TRBV28, with 7 nucleotides matching TRBD1. With V trimmed by 3 bases and J by 1 base, 8 bases remained unmatched. The CDR3 sequence is 17 residues long. Germline V gene lookup returns CDR1 MDHEN and CDR2 SYDVKM. CDR3 protein: CASSLGRTGMNTGELFF. The CDR3, as DNA: TGTGCCAGCAGTTTGGGGCGGACAGGAATGAACACCGGGGAGCTGTTTTTT.

The rearrangement links TRBV27 to TRBJ2-5; 9 bases align to TRBD2. This CDR3 is built from 14 residues. The V gene's germline CDR1 is MNHEY and CDR2 SMNVEV (reference sequence). The V and J ends lost 2 bases and 5 bases, in that order; junction bases with no gene match: 3. CDR3 DNA: TGTGCCAGCAGTTTACTAGCGGGGTTGGAGACCCAGTACTTC. Encoded protein: CASSLLAGLETQYF.

To note about this clonotype: This clone may be a read error of a much larger clone one base away. This sequence joins TRBV30 and TRBJ2-1; D ambiguous. Gene TRBJ2-7 matches the end of the DNA better, so the J call may be wrong. The germline V gene encodes CDR1 GTSNPN and CDR2 SVGIG (reference sequence). The CDR3 spans 12 residues. The CDR3 coding sequence is TGTGCCTGGAGCGCAACCGACAATGAGCAGTACTTC. Protein sequence: CAWSATDNEQYF.

The J gene is TRBJ1-1, the V gene TRBV19, with 9 bases fitting TRBD1. V shed 9 bases and J 3 bases; nucleotides not matched to a gene: 11. The CDR3 contains 15 residues. CDR1 is LNHDA and CDR2 is SQIVND in the germline V gene (reference sequence). This chain's CDR3 is CARKSGTGRDTEAFF. The DNA of the CDR3 is TGTGCCAGAAAGTCCGGGACAGGGAGAGACACTGAAGCTTTCTTT.

The chain recombines TRBV29-1 with TRBJ2-1; possible D gene TRBD2, 7 bases. The CDR3 extends over 15 amino acids. From germline, CDR1 is SQVTM and CDR2 ANQGSEA. V lost 4 bases and J lost 2, with 15 bases in between. CDR3 bases: TGCAGCGTTGGTGAGGCGGGGGCCACCTACAATGAGCAGTTCTTC. Translation: CSVGEAGATYNEQFF.

This clonotype was detected only a few times. This chain joins TRBV9 and TRBJ1-2; 7 bases agree with TRBD1. The CDR3 contains 15 residues. CDR1 and CDR2 (germline): SGDLS, YYNGEE. J lost 4 bases, V lost 0 bases, and 6 bases had no gene match. CDR3 nucleotides: TGTGCCAGCAGCGTAGGCACAGGGGTTGGCTATGGCTACACCTTC. It is translated as CASSVGTGVGYGYTF.

V gene TRBV4-1 combines with J gene TRBJ2-7; 7 bases match TRBD2. The J segment lost 0 bases and the V segment lost 0 bases, leaving 8 bases of the junction unmatched. Germline V gene lookup returns CDR1 MGHRA and CDR2 YSYEKL. The CDR3 runs to 17 residues. The DNA for the CDR3 is TGCGCCAGCAGCCAAGATGTCACTAGCGATACCTCCTACGAGCAGTACTTC. Protein: CASSQDVTSDTSYEQYF.

This clonotype was seen a handful of times. The chain has TRBV16 and TRBJ1-5; D unresolved. V shed 0 bases and J shed 3 bases, with 9 bases lying between them. This CDR3 region has 15 residues. CDR1 is KGHSY, CDR2 FQNENV, per germline. CDR3 residues: CASSQSGGINQPQHF. The CDR3 DNA follows: TGTGCCAGCAGCCAATCAGGCGGAATCAATCAGCCCCAGCATTTT.

This clonotype was recorded at least ten times. The V gene is TRBV10-3, the J gene TRBJ2-7; 9 nucleotides align to TRBD1. V was pared by 6 bases and J by 2 bases, with 8 bases of the junction left unmatched. The CDR3 has 15 residues. Looked up from germline, CDR1 is ENHRY and CDR2 is SYGVKD. CDR3 DNA: TGTGCCATCAGGGGTACCGGGACAGGGACCTACGAGCAGTACTTC. As protein: CAIRGTGTGTYEQYF.

This clonotype was seen ten or more times. This chain uses TRBV14 with TRBJ2-1, with a weak D call TRBD2 (6 bases). V gave up 1 base and J gave up 8 bases, with 21 bases separating them. Germline lookup yields CDR1 SGHDN and CDR2 FVKESK. CDR3 length equals 17 residues. The CDR3 here is CASSQGALRAASDEQFF. The CDR3 region has the DNA TGTGCCAGCAGCCAAGGGGCTCTGAGGGCCGCTAGCGATGAGCAGTTCTTC.

Only one count was recorded for this clonotype. A much larger clone differs from this one at a single base, so this may be a read error. The rearrangement links TRBV7-9 to TRBJ2-2, with 10 bases matching TRBD2. This CDR3 comprises 15 residues. V was clipped by 2 bases and J by 6 bases; unmatched bases: 3. The V gene's germline CDR1 is SEHNR and CDR2 FQNEAQ (reference sequence). CDR3 in amino acids: CASSLPGLASGELFF. For the CDR3, the DNA is TGTGCCAGCAGCTTACCGGGACTAGCGTCCGGGGAGCTGTTTTTT.

V usage is TRBV6-2 or TRBV6-3 and J usage is TRBJ1-2; a possible D gene is TRBD1 (6 bases). V was pared by 2 bases and J by 4 bases, with 11 bases between. The CDR3 contains 14 residues. The germline V gene has CDR1 MNHEY and CDR2 SVGEGT. The CDR3 DNA sequence: TGTGCCAGCAGTTACGATGGACAGCTCTATGGCTACACCTTC. This translates into CASSYDGQLYGYTF.

V and J are TRBV11-2 and TRBJ2-7; D gene unclear. This CDR3 comprises 14 residues. Germline-derived CDR1 and CDR2 are SGHAT and FQNNGV. Trimming removed 2 bases at V and 3 bases at J, with 11 bases between. The CDR3 loop is CASSLTSQNYEQYF. For the CDR3, the DNA is TGTGCCAGCAGCTTAACCTCCCAGAACTACGAGCAGTACTTC.

This clonotype has a count of ten or more. The chain employs TRBV13 and TRBJ2-1, with D hard to call. Germline V lookup: CDR1 PRHDT, CDR2 FYEKMQ (reference sequence). Trimming cost V 4 bases and J 4 bases, with 14 bases left between them. The CDR3 consists of 15 residues. The chain's CDR3 is CASSSYNNLYNEQFF. CDR3 sequence (DNA): TGTGCCAGCAGCTCTTATAACAACCTATACAATGAGCAGTTCTTC.

V and J are TRBV20-1 and TRBJ2-7, with 7 bases fitting TRBD1. The junction had 10 bases not matched to a gene; V was cut back by 3 bases and J by 5 bases. Germline CDR1 is DFQATT and CDR2 is SNEGSKA (reference sequence). The length of the CDR3 is 14 residues. The CDR3 loop reads CSASSPDRVNEQYF. The CDR3 coding sequence is TGCAGTGCTAGCAGCCCTGACAGGGTCAACGAGCAGTACTTC.